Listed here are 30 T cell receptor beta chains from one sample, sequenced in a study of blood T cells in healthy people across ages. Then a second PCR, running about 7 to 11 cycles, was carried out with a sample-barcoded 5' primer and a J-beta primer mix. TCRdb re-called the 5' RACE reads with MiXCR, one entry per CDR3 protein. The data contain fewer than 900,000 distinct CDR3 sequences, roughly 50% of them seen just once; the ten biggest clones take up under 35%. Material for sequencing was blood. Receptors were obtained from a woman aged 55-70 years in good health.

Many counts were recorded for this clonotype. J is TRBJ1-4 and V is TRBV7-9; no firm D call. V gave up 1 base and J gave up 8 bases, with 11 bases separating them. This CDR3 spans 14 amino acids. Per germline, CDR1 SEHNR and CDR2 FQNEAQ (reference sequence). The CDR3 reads CASSLGGFEEKLFF. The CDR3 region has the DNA TGTGCCAGCAGCTTAGGAGGGTTCGAGGAAAAACTGTTTTTT.

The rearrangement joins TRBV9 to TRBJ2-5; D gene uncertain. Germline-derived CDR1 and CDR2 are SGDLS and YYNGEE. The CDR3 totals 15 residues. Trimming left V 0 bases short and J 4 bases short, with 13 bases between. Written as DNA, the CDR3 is TGTGCCAGCAGCGTAGAGGTAGGGTCCGGAGAGACCCAGTACTTC. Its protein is CASSVEVGSGETQYF. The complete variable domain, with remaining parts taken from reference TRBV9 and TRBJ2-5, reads DSGVTQTPKHLITATGQRVTLRCSPRSGDLSVYWYQQSLDQGLQFLIQYYNGEERAKGNILERFSAQQFPDLHSELNLSSLELGDSALYFCASSVEVGSGETQYFGPGTRLLVL.

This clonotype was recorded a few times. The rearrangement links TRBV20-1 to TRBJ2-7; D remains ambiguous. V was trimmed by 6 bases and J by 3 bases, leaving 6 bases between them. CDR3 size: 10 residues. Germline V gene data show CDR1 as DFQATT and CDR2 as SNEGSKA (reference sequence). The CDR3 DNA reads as TGCAGTGCCGTTGACTACGAGCAGTACTTC. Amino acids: CSAVDYEQYF.

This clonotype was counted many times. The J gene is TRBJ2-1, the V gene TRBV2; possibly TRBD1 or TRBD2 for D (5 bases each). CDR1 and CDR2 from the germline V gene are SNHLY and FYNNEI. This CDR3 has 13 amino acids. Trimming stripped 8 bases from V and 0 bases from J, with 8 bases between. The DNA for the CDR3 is TGTGCCAGCCAGGGACGCTCCTACAATGAGCAGTTCTTC. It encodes CASQGRSYNEQFF.

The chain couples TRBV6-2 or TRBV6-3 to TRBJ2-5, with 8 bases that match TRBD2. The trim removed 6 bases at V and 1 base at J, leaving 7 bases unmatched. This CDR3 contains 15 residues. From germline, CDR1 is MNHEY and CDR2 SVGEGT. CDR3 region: CASRPPRGGQETQYF. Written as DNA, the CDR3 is TGTGCCAGCAGACCTCCTCGGGGGGGCCAAGAGACCCAGTACTTC.

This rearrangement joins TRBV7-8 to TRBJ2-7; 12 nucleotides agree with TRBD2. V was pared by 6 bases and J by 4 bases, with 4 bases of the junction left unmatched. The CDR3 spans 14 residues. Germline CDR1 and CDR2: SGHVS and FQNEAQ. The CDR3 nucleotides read TGTGCCAGCAGTTGGACTAGCGGGATGTACGAGCAGTACTTC. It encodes CASSWTSGMYEQYF.

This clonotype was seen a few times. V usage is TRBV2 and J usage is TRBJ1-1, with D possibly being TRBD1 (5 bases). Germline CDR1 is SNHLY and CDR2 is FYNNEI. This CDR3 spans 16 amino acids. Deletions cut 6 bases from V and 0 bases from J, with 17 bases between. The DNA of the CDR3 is TGTGCCAGCAGGGAAACTGAGGGGTTGATGAACACTGAAGCTTTCTTT. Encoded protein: CASRETEGLMNTEAFF.

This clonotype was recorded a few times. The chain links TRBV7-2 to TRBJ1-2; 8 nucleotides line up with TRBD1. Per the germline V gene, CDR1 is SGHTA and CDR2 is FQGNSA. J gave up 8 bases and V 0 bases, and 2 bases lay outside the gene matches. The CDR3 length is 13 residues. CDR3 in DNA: TGTGCCAGCAGCTTAGCAGACAGGGGAGGCTACACCTTC. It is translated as CASSLADRGGYTF. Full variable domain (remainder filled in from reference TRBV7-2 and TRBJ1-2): GAGVSQSPSNKVTEKGKDVELRCDPISGHTALYWYRQSLGQGLEFLIYFQGNSAPDKSGLPSDRFSAERTGGSVSTLTIQRTQQEDSAVYLCASSLADRGGYTFGSGTRLTVV.

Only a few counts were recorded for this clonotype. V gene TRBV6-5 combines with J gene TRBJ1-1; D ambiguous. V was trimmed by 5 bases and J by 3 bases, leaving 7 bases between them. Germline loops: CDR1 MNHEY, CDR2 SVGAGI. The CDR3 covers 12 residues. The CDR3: CASSAWDTEAFF. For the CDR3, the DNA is TGTGCCAGCAGTGCATGGGACACTGAAGCTTTCTTT.

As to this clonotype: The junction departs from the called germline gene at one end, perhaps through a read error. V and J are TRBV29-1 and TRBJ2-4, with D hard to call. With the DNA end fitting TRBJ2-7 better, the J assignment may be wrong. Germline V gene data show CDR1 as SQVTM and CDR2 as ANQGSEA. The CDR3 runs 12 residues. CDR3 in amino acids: CSVEDRSCEQYF. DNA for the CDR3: TGCAGCGTTGAAGATAGGTCCTGCGAGCAGTACTTC.

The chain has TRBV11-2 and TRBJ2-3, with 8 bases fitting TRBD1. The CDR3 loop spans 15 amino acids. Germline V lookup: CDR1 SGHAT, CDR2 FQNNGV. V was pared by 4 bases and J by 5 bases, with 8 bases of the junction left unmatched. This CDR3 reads CASSYRQGSGDTQYF. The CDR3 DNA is TGTGCCAGCAGCTACCGACAGGGGAGTGGAGATACGCAGTATTTT.

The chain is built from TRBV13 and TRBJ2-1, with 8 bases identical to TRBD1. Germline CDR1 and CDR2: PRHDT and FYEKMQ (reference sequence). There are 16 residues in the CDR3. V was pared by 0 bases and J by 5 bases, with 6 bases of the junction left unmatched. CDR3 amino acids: CASSLGPTGVDNEQFF. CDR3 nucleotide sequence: TGTGCCAGCAGCTTAGGCCCGACAGGGGTAGACAATGAGCAGTTCTTC. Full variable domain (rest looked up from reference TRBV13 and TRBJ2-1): AAGVIQSPRHLIKEKRETATLKCYPIPRHDTVYWYQQGPGQDPQFLISFYEKMQSDKGSIPDRFSAQQFSDYHSELNMSSLELGDSALYFCASSLGPTGVDNEQFFGPGTRLTVL.

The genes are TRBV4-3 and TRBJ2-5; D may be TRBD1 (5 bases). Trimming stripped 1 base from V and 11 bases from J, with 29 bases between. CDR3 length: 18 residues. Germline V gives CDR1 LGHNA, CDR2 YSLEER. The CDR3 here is CASSQAPPTDRYANEQYF. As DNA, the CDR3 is TGCGCCAGCAGCCAAGCCCCGCCGACAGATCGATACGCCAATGAGCAGTACTTC.

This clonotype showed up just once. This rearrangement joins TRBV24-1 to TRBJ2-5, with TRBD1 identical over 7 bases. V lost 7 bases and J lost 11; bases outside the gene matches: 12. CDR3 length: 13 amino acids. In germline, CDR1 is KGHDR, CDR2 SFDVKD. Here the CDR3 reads CATRSTGDNEQYF. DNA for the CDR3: TGTGCCACCAGAAGTACAGGGGACAATGAGCAGTACTTC.

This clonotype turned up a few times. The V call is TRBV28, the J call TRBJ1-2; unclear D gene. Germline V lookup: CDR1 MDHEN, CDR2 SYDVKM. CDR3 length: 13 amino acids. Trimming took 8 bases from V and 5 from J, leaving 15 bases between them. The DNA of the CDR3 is TGTGCCAGCGGATCCCCGATTTCGTATGGCTACACCTTC. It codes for CASGSPISYGYTF.

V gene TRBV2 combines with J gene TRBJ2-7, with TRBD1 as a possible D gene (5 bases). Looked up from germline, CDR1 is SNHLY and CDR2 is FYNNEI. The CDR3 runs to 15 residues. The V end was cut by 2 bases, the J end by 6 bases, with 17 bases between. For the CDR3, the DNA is TGTGCCAGCAGTGAACAGGGCGGTCCTACCCCCGAGCAGTACTTC. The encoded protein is CASSEQGGPTPEQYF.

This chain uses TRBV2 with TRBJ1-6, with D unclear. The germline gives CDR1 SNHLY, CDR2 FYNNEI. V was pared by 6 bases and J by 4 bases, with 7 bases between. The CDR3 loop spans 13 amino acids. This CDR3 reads CASRAGYNSPLHF. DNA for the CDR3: TGTGCCAGCAGAGCTGGTTATAATTCACCCCTCCACTTT.

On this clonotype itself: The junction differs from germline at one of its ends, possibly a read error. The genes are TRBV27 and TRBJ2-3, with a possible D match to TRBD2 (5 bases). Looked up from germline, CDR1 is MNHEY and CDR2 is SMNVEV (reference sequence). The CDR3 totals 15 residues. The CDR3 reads CASSLWNPSTETQYF. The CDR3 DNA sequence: TGTGCCAGCAGTTTATGGAACCCTAGCACAGAGACGCAGTATTTT.

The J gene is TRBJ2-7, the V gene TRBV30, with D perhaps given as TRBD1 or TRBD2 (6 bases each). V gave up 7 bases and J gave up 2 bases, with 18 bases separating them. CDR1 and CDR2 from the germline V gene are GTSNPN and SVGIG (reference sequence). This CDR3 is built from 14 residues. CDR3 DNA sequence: TGTGCCTCCACGGAGGGCGAGGGGGCCTACGAGCAGTACTTC. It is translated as CASTEGEGAYEQYF. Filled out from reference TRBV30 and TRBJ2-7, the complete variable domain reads SQTIHQWPATLVQPVGSPLSLECTVEGTSNPNLYWYRQAAGRGLQLLFYSVGIGQISSEVPQNLSASRPQDRQFILSSKKLLLSDSGFYLCASTEGEGAYEQYFGPGTRLTVT.

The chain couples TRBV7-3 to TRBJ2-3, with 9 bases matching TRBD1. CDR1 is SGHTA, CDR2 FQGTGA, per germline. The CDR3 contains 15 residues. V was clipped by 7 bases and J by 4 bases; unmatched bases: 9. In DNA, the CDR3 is TGTGCCAGCAACCCTCGGGACAGGGCCCCAGATACGCAGTATTTT. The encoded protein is CASNPRDRAPDTQYF.

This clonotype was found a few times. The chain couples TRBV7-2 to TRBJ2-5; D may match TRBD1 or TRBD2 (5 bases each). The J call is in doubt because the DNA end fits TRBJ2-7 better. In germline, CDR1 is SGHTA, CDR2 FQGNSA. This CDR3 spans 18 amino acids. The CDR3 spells CASSLRRGVVESGYEQYF. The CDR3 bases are TGTGCCAGCAGCCTAAGAAGGGGTGTGGTGGAATCGGGATACGAGCAGTACTTC.

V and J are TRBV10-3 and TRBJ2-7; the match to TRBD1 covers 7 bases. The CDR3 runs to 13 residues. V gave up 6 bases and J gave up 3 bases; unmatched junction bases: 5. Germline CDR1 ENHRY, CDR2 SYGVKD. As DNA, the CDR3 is TGTGCCATCAGCGGACAGGAAGTCTACGAGCAGTACTTC. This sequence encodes CAISGQEVYEQYF.

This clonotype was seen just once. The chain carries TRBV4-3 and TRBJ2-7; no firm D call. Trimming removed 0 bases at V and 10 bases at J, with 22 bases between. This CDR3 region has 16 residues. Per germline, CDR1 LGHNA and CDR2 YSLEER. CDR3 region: CASSQEVGFTQEAQYF. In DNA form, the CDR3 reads TGCGCCAGCAGCCAAGAGGTGGGGTTCACTCAAGAGGCCCAGTACTTC.

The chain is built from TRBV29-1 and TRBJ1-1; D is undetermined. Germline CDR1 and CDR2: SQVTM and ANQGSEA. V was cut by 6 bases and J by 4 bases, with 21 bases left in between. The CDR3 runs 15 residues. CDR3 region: CSVHSLVMSGTEAFF. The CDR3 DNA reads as TGCAGCGTGCACTCCCTGGTGATGAGCGGCACTGAAGCTTTCTTT.

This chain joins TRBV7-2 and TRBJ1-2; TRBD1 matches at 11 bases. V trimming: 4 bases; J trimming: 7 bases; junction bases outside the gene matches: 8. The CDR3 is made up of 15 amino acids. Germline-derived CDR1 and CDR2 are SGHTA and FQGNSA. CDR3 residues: CASSSPGQGVGGYTF. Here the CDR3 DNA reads TGTGCCAGCAGCTCCCCGGGACAGGGGGTTGGTGGCTACACCTTC.

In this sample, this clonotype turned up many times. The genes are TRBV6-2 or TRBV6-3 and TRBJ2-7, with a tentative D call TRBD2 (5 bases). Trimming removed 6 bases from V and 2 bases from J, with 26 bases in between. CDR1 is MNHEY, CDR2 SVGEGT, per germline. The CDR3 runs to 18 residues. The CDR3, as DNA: TGTGCCAGCAGCAGAACGGGATTCAGCCCCAGCGACCCCTACGAGCAGTACTTC. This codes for CASSRTGFSPSDPYEQYF.

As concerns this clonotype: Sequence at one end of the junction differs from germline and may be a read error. CDR3 sequence: CASSLRGNERYF. The CDR3 DNA reads as TGTGCCAGCAGCTTAAGGGGAAACGAGCGGTACTTC. The chain employs TRBV7-2 and TRBJ2-7; perhaps TRBD1 as D (5 bases). The CDR3 covers 12 residues. Germline values: CDR1 SGHTA, CDR2 FQGNSA.

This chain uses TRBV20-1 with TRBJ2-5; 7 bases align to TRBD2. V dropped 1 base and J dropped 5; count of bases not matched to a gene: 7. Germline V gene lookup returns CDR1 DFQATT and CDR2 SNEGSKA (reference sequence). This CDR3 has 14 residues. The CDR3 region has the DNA TGCAGTGCTAGAGTGGGCGGGAGCATTGAGACCCAGTACTTC. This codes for CSARVGGSIETQYF.

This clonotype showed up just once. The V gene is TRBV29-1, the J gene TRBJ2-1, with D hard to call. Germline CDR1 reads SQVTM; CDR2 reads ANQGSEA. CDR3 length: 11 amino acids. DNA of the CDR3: TGCCGAGGAGAAGCCTACAATGAGCAGTTCTTC. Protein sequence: CRGEAYNEQFF.

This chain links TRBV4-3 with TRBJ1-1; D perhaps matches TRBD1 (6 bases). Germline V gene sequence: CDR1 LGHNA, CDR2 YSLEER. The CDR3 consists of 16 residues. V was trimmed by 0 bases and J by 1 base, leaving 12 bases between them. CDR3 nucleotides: TGCGCCAGCAGCCAAGAGGATCGGACAGCGAACACTGAAGCTTTCTTT. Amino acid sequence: CASSQEDRTANTEAFF.